This T cell receptor beta chain was captured by sequencing in a study of identical twins. Study results and limitations: Fewer insertions were carried by abundant cord blood beta clonotypes, but none was seen in memory repertoires.

Healthy Caucasians supplied all donations. In germline, CDR1 is SQVTM, CDR2 ANQGSEA. This CDR3 is 15 amino acids long. The germline V and J ends were trimmed by 6 bases and 0 bases, with 18 bases remaining between them. TCRdb used MiXCR to reprocess the 5' RACE reads, holding one entry per CDR3 protein. The sample has roughly 690,000 distinct CDR3 sequences, around 5.7% seen once. This clonotype was observed at least ten times. No antigen is known for it. The J gene is TRBJ2-7, the V gene TRBV29-1; tentatively, D is TRBD1 (6 bases). The sequenced material came from naive T cells sorted from blood. The source of this sequence is a man between 18 and 29 years old in good health. CDR3 sequence reads: CSVGSIGQLSYEQYF. The CDR3 DNA sequence: TGCAGCGTGGGGTCAATCGGACAGCTCTCCTACGAGCAGTACTTC.